The clone carrying this T cell receptor (beta chain) ranks as medium-sized. No antigen is known for it. The sample originates from a study of spatial heterogeneity in lung cancer. Overall study findings and caveats: Sequencing reached an estimated coverage of tumor T cells that was only roughly 7% for alpha chains and around 14% for beta chains. Tracking of tumor mutation counts was seen in expanded intratumoral alpha and beta TCR counts.

The sample's time point: sample taken at primary tumor resection. TCRdb passed the 5' RACE reads through MiXCR, listing each CDR3 protein once. The sample comprises around 20,000 distinct CDR3 sequences, roughly 6% of which are singletons, and around 10% rests with the top ten. The CDR3 is 14 amino acids. With 3 bases removed from V and 0 bases from J, the gap between germline ends came to 5 bases. The chain employs TRBV12-3 or TRBV12-4 and TRBJ2-2; the D is unclear. The material was lung tumor tissue, obtained at surgery. This receptor was taken from a female donor with early-stage non-small cell lung cancer. CDR3: CASSLGPNTGELFF. CDR3 coding DNA: TGTGCCAGCAGTTTGGGCCCGAACACCGGGGAGCTGTTTTTT.